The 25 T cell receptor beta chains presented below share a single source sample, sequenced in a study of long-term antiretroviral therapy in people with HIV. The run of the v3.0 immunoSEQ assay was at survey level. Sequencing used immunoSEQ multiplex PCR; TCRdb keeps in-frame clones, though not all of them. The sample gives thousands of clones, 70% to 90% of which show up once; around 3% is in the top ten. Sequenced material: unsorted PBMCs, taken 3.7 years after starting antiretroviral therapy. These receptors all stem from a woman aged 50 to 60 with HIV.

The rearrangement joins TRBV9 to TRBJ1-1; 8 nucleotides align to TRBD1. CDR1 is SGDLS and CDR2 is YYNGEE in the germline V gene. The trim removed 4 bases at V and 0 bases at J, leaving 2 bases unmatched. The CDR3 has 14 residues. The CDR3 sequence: CASSRGQVNTEAFF. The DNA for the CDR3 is TGTGCCAGCAGCAGGGGACAGGTGAACACTGAAGCTTTCTTT.

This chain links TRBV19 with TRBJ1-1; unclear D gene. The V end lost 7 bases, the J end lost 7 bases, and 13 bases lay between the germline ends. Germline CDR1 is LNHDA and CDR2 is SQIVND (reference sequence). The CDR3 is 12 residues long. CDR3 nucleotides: TGTGCCAGTACCCTGATCGGTGGTGAAGCTTTCTTT. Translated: CASTLIGGEAFF.

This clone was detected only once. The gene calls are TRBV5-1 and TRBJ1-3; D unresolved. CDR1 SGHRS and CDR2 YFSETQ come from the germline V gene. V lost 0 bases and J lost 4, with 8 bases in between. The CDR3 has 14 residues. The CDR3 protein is CASSLVTGGNTIYF. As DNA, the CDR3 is TGCGCCAGCAGCTTGGTCACGGGAGGAAACACCATATATTTT.

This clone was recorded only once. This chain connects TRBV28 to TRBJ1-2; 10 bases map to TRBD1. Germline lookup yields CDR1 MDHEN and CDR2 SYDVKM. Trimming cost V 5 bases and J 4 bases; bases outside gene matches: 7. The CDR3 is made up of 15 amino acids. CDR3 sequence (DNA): TGTGCCAGCAGTACCCAGACAGGGGGCGGCTATGGCTACACCTTC. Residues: CASSTQTGGGYGYTF.

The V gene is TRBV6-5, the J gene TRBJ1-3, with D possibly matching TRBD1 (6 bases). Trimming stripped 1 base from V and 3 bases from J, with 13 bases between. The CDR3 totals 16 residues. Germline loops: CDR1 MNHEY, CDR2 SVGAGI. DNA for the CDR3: TGTGCCAGCAGTTACTTAGCGACAGGTAGTGGAAACACCATATATTTT. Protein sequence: CASSYLATGSGNTIYF.

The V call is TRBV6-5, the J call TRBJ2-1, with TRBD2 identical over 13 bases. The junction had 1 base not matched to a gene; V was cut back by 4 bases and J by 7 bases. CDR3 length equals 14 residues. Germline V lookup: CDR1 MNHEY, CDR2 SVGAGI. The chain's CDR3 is CASSLTSGRNEQFF. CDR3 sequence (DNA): TGTGCCAGCAGTTTGACTAGCGGGAGGAATGAGCAGTTCTTC.

CDR3 loop: CASSYSRQLNEQFF. CDR3 bases: TGTGCCAGCAGTTACTCCCGACAGCTCAATGAGCAGTTCTTC. The J gene is TRBJ2-1, the V gene TRBV6-5, with D perhaps matching TRBD1 (5 bases). CDR3 size: 14 residues. CDR1 and CDR2 from the germline V gene are MNHEY and SVGAGI. The germline V and J ends were trimmed by 0 bases and 6 bases, with 9 bases remaining between them.

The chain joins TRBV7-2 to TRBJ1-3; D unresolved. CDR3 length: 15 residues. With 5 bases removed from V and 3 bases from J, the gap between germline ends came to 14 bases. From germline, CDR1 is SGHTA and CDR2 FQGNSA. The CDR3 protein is CASSLGSSVGNTIYF. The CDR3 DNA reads TGTGCCAGCAGCCTCGGAAGTTCGGTTGGAAACACCATATATTTT. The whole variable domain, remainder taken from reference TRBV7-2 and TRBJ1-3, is GAGVSQSPSNKVTEKGKDVELRCDPISGHTALYWYRQSLGQGLEFLIYFQGNSAPDKSGLPSDRFSAERTGGSVSTLTIQRTQQEDSAVYLCASSLGSSVGNTIYFGEGSWLTVV.

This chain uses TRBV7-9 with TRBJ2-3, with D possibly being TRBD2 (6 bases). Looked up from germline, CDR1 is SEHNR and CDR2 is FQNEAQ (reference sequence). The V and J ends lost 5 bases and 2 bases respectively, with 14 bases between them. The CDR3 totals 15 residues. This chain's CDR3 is CASSPRSGNTDTQYF. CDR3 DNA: TGTGCCAGCAGCCCCCGTAGCGGAAACACAGATACGCAGTATTTT.

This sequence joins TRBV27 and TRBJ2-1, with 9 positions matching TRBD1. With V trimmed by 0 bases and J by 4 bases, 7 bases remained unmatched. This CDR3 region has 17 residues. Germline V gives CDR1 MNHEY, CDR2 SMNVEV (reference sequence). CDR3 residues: CASSLSSPGQGYNEQFF. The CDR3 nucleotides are TGTGCCAGCAGTTTATCTTCGCCGGGACAGGGTTACAATGAGCAGTTCTTC.

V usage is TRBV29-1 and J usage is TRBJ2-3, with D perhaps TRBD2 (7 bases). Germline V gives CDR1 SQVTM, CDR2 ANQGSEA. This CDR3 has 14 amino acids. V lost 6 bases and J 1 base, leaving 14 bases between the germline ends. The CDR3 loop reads CSVLGGEGTDTQYF. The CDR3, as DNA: TGCAGCGTGCTAGGGGGGGAAGGCACAGATACGCAGTATTTT.

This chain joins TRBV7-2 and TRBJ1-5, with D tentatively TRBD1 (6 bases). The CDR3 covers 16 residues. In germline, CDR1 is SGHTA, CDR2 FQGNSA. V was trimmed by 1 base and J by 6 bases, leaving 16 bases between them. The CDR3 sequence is CASSLESGATGQPQHF. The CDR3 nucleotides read TGTGCCAGCAGCTTAGAATCCGGGGCGACAGGTCAGCCCCAGCATTTT.

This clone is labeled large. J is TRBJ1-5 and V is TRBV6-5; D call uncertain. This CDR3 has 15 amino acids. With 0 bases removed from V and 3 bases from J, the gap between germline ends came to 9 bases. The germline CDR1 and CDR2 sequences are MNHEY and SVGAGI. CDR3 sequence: CASSYSVPVNQPQHF. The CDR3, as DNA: TGTGCCAGCAGTTACTCGGTCCCGGTCAATCAGCCCCAGCATTTT.

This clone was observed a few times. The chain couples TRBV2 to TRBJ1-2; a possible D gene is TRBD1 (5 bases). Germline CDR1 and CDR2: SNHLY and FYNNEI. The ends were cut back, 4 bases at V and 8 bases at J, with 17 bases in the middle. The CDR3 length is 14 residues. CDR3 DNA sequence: TGTGCCAGCAGTGCATTAGGGACCGGGGCCGGCTACACCTTC. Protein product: CASSALGTGAGYTF.

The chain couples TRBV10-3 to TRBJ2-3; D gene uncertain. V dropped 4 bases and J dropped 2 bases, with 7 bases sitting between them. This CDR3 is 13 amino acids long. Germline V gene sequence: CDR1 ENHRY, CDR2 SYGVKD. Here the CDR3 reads CAISAAPTDTQYF. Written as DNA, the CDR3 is TGTGCCATCAGTGCTGCCCCCACAGATACGCAGTATTTT.

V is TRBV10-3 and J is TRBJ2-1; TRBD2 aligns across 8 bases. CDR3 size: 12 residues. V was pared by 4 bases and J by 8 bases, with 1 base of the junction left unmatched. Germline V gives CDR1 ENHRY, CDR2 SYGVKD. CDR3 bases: TGTGCCATCAGTGGTAGCGGGGATGAGCAGTTCTTC. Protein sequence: CAISGSGDEQFF.

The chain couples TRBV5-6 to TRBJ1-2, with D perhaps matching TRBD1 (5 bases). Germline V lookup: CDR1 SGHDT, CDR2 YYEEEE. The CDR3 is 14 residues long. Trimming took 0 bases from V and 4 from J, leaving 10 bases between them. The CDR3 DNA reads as TGTGCCAGCAGCTTGGATCGAACAGGCTATGGCTACACCTTC. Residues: CASSLDRTGYGYTF. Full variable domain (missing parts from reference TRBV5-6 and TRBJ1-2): DAGVTQSPTHLIKTRGQQVTLRCSPKSGHDTVSWYQQALGQGPQFIFQYYEEEERQRGNFPDRFSGHQFPNYSSELNVNALLLGDSALYLCASSLDRTGYGYTFGSGTRLTVV.

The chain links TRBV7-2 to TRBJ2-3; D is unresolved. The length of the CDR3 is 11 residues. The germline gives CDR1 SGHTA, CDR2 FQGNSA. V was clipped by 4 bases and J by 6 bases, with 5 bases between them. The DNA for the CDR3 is TGTGCCAGCAGCTCCATCGATACGCAGTATTTT. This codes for CASSSIDTQYF.

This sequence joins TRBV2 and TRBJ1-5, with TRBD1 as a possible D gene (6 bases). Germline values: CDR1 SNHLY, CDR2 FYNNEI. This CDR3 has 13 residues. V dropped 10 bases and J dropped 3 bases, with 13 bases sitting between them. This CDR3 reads CAIRQDYNQPQHF. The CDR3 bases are TGTGCCATCAGACAGGACTACAATCAGCCCCAGCATTTT.

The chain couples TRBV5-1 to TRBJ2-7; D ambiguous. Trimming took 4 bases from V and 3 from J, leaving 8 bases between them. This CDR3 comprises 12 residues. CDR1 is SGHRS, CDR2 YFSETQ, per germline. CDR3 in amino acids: CASSQQNYEQYF. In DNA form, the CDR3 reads TGCGCCAGCAGCCAACAGAACTACGAGCAGTACTTC. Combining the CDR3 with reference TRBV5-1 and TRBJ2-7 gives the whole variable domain KAGVTQTPRYLIKTRGQQVTLSCSPISGHRSVSWYQQTPGQGLQFLFEYFSETQRNKGNFPGRFSGRQFSNSRSEMNVSTLELGDSALYLCASSQQNYEQYFGPGTRLTVT.

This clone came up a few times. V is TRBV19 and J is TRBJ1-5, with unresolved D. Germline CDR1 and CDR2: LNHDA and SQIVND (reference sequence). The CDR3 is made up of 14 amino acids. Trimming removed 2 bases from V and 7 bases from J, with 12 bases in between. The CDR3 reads CASSISRVGQPQHF. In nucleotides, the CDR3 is TGTGCCAGTAGTATATCTAGGGTAGGGCAGCCCCAGCATTTT.

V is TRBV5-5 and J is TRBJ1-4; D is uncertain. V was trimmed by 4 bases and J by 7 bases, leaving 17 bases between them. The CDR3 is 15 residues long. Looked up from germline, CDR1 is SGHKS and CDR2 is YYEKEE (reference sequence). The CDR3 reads CASSPRPPAGEKLFF. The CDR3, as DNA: TGTGCCAGCAGCCCGCGACCCCCGGCTGGTGAAAAACTGTTTTTT.

CDR3 coding DNA: TGCGCCAGCAGCTCAGCGACACCCCCTCGGGAGACCCAGTACTTC. Amino acids: CASSSATPPRETQYF. The J gene is TRBJ2-5, the V gene TRBV5-1; D unclear. The germline V gene has CDR1 SGHRS and CDR2 YFSETQ. The V and J ends lost 3 bases and 5 bases respectively, with 17 bases between them. The CDR3 covers 15 residues.

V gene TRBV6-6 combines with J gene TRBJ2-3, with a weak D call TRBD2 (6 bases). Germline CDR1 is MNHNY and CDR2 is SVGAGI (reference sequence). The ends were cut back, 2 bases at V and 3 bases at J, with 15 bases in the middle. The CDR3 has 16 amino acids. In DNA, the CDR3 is TGTGCCAGCAGTTACAAGACGGGAGACCTAACAGATACGCAGTATTTT. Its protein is CASSYKTGDLTDTQYF.

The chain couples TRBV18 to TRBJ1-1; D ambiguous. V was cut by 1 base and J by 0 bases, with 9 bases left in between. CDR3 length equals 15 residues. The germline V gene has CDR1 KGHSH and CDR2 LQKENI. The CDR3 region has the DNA TGTGCCAGCTCACCACGAGAGGGCTTGAACACTGAAGCTTTCTTT. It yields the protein CASSPREGLNTEAFF. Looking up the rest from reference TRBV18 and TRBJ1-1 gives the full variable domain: NAGVMQNPRHLVRRRGQEARLRCSPMKGHSHVYWYRQLPEEGLKFMVYLQKENIIDESGMPKERFSAEFPKEGPSILRIQQVVRGDSAAYFCASSPREGLNTEAFFGQGTRLTVV.